The following is a T cell receptor beta chain sequence with its context. This sample was taken from a study of T cells in Graves' hyperthyroidism and ophthalmopathy. Patients with uncontrolled infections, other autoimmune diseases, pregnancy or lactation were excluded. This CDR3 contains 13 residues. Trimming took off 1 base at V and 2 bases at J, with 6 bases between the two ends. CDR1 is SGHVS, CDR2 FNYEAQ, per germline. The source material, RNA transcripts, was used to amplify TCR beta CDR3 regions. The study used the HTBI primer set for a first-round RT-PCR of the TCR CDR3. TCRdb passed the multiplex PCR reads through MiXCR, listing each CDR3 protein once. This table has hundreds of thousands of distinct CDR3 sequences, roughly 16% appearing once.

The sequenced sample was blood. V is TRBV7-6 and J is TRBJ2-7; no reliable D call. This TCR derives from a middle-aged woman with Graves' ophthalmopathy. CDR3: CASSLEEAYEQYF. CDR3 DNA sequence: TGTGCCAGCAGCTTAGAGGAAGCCTACGAGCAGTACTTC.